This record covers a single T cell receptor (beta chain). Using immunoSEQ multiplex PCR, the repertoire was profiled, and TCRdb retains in-frame clones only, with some absent. The sample lists about 80,000 clones; about nine tenths were seen once. The sample originates from a study of OX40 agonist ivuxolimab in advanced cancers. The sequence was obtained from an adult with an advanced solid tumor such as melanoma, head and neck, liver or kidney cancer. The sequencing used CD4+ or CD8+ T cells sorted from blood, collected in a trial of the OX40 agonist ivuxolimab.

The CDR3 bases are TGTGCCAGCAGCTTGGCCGGGCAGACCTACGAGCAGTACTTC. As protein: CASSLAGQTYEQYF. V is TRBV5-8 and J is TRBJ2-7; D remains ambiguous. The ends were cut back, 0 bases at V and 2 bases at J, with 9 bases in the middle. The CDR3 is made up of 14 amino acids. The germline CDR1 and CDR2 sequences are SGHTS and YDEGEE. Full variable domain (rest looked up from reference TRBV5-8 and TRBJ2-7): EAGVTQSPTHLIKTRGQQATLRCSPISGHTSVYWYQQALGLGLQFLLWYDEGEERNRGNFPPRFSGRQFPNYSSELNVNALELEDSALYLCASSLAGQTYEQYFGPGTRLTVT.